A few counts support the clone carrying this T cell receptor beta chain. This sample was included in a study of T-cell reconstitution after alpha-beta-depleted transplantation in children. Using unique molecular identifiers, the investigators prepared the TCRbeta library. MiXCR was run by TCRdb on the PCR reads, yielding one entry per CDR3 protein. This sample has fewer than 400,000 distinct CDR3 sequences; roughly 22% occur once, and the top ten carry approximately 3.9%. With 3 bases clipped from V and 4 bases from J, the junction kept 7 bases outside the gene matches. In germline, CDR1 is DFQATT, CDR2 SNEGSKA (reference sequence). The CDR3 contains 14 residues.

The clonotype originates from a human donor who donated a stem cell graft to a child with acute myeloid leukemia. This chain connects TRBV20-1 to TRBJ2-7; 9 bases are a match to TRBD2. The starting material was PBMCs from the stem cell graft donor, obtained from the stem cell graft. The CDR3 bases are TGCAGTGCTAGTCCTCTAGCGGGGCCTTACGAGCAGTACTTC. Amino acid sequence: CSASPLAGPYEQYF.